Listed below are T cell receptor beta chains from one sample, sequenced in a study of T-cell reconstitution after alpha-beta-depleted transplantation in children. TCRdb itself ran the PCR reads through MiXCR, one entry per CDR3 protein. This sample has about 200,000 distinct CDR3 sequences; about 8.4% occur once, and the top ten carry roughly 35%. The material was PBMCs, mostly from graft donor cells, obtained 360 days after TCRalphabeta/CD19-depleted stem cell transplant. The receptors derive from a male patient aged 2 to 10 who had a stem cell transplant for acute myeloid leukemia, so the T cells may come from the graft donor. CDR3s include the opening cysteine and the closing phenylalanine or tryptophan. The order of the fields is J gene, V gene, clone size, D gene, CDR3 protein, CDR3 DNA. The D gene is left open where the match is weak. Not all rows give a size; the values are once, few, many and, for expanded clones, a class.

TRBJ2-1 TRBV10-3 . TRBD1 CATGTGESSYNEQFF TGTGCCACGGGGACAGGGGAAAGCTCCTACAATGAGCAGTTCTTC
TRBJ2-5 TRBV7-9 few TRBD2 CASSSGLVLETQYF TGTGCCAGCAGTTCGGGACTAGTGTTGGAGACCCAGTACTTC
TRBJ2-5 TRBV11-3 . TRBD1 CASSQGVRPLKEETQYF TGTGCCAGCAGCCAGGGGGTACGTCCTCTGAAGGAAGAGACCCAGTACTTC
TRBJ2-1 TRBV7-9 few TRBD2 CASSSTRGAYNEQFF TGTGCCAGCAGCTCAACCCGGGGGGCCTACAATGAGCAGTTCTTC
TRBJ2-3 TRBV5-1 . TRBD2 CASSFQAGATDTQYF TGCGCCAGCAGCTTTCAAGCGGGAGCAACAGATACGCAGTATTTT
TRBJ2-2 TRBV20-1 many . CSAKVETLGRHGELFF TGCAGTGCTAAGGTGGAGACCCTAGGTAGACACGGGGAGCTGTTTTTT
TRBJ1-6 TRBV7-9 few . CASSPRRYNSPLHF TGTGCCAGCAGCCCCCGACGGTATAATTCACCCCTCCACTTT
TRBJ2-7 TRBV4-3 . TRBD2 CASSQSPGLGSYEQYF TGCGCCAGCAGCCAAAGTCCGGGACTAGGCTCCTACGAGCAGTACTTC
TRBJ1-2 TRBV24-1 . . CATSDRTRNYGYTF TGTGCCACCAGTGATCGGACACGGAACTATGGCTACACCTTC
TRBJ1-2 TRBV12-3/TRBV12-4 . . CASRQARDWSRGYTF TGTGCCAGCAGGCAGGCCCGGGACTGGTCCCGGGGCTACACCTTC
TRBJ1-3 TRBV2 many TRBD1 CASSVTGGNTIYF TGTGCCAGCAGTGTGACAGGGGGAAACACCATATATTTT
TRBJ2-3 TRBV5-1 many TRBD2 CASSIRGVGTDTQYF TGCGCCAGCAGCATACGGGGGGTTGGCACAGATACGCAGTATTTT
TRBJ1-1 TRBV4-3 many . CASSQVNSVNTEAFF TGCGCCAGCAGCCAAGTGAACAGTGTCAACACTGAAGCTTTCTTT
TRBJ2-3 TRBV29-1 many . CSVEGRERNTQYF TGCAGCGTTGAGGGACGGGAGAGGAATACGCAGTATTTT
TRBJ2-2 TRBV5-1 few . CASSFEGRSTGELFF TGCGCCAGCAGCTTCGAGGGCAGGAGCACCGGGGAGCTGTTTTTT
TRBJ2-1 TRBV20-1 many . CSARGVSDNEQFF TGCAGTGCTAGAGGGGTCAGTGATAATGAGCAGTTCTTC
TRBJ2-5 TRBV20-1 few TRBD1 CSATGQMQETQYF TGCAGTGCTACGGGACAGATGCAAGAGACCCAGTACTTC
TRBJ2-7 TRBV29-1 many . CSVLESYEQYF TGCAGCGTTCTAGAGTCTTACGAGCAGTACTTC
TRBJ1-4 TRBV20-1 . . CSARHSTATNEKLFF TGCAGTGCTAGGCACTCGACTGCAACTAATGAAAAACTGTTTTTT
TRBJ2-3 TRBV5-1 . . CASSKLEDTQYF TGCGCCAGCAGCAAACTGGAAGATACGCAGTATTTT
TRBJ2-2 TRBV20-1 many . CSAQLAGQNTGELFF TGCAGTGCTCAGCTGGCGGGACAGAACACCGGGGAGCTGTTTTTT
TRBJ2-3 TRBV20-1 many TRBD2 CSALAGATGDTQYF TGCAGTGCACTAGCGGGGGCCACGGGAGATACGCAGTATTTT
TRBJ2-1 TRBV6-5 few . CASSYSLGLDNEQFF TGTGCCAGCAGTTACTCGTTGGGGCTGGACAATGAGCAGTTCTTC
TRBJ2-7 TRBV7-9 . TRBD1 CASSLEDRAAQYF TGTGCCAGCAGCTTAGAGGACAGGGCGGCGCAGTACTTC
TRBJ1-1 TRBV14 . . CASSQQPRGSEAFF TGTGCCAGCAGCCAACAACCCCGGGGGAGTGAAGCTTTCTTT
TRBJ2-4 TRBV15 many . CATSRDLSWDIQYF TGTGCCACCAGCAGAGATTTGAGTTGGGACATTCAGTACTTC
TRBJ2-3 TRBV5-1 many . CASSLGDYIWTDTQYF TGCGCCAGCAGCTTGGGTGACTATATCTGGACCGATACGCAGTATTTT
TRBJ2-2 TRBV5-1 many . CASSLAGSGWGSGRTGELFF TGCGCCAGCAGCTTGGCCGGCAGTGGATGGGGGAGCGGTCGGACCGGGGAGCTGTTTTTT